This TCR beta chain came from a study of blood T cells in healthy people across ages. Study at large: Roughly one uniquely barcoded beta molecule per two T cells was captured.

The V and J ends lost 0 bases and 7 bases, in that order; junction bases with no gene match: 2. The V gene's germline CDR1 is SEHNR and CDR2 FQNEAQ (reference sequence). This CDR3 contains 14 residues. A second about 6 to 12 cycle PCR used barcoded and J-beta primers. Via MiXCR, TCRdb re-called the 5' RACE reads, giving one row per CDR3 protein. The data hold about 1,500,000 distinct CDR3 sequences, with roughly 27% observed a single time. The TCR originated in a woman aged 25 to 45 in good health. The sequencing sample was made of blood. This chain joins TRBV7-9 and TRBJ1-4; 7 bases are shared with TRBD1. The CDR3 is CASSLARQGEKLFF. CDR3 in DNA: TGTGCCAGCAGCTTAGCGCGACAGGGTGAAAAACTGTTTTTT.